A selection of T cell receptor beta chains follows, all from one sample in a study of blood T cell repertoires in COVID-19. The data were produced by immunoSEQ multiplex PCR, yet TCRdb's version contains in-frame clones alone and is incomplete. The sample contains about 68,000 clones, about nine tenths of which appear only once. The sequenced sample consisted of peripheral blood. Receptor source: a man aged 50 to 59 with COVID-19, enrolled during active disease. Both conserved end residues are part of each CDR3. The order of the fields is CDR3 protein, CDR3 DNA, D gene, clone size, V gene, J gene. A D gene is named only where the DNA matches it firmly. For some rows the clone size is stated as once, few or many, or as a class when expanded; others skip it.

CDR3: CASSDRDRGDEAFF
DNA: TGTGCCAGCAGCGACCGGGACAGGGGAGATGAAGCTTTCTTT
D: TRBD1
size: -
V: TRBV13
J: TRBJ1-1

CDR3: CASNRGSYGYTF
DNA: TGTGCCAGTAACAGGGGTTCCTATGGCTACACCTTC
D: TRBD1
size: -
V: TRBV28
J: TRBJ1-2

CDR3: CASSQGGGTYEQYF
DNA: TGTGCCAGCAGCCAAGGAGGGGGCACCTACGAGCAGTACTTC
D: TRBD1
size: -
V: TRBV4-2
J: TRBJ2-7

CDR3: CASSPGQGGNQPQHF
DNA: TGTGCCAGCAGTCCGGGACAGGGGGGCAATCAGCCCCAGCATTTT
D: TRBD1
size: once
V: TRBV6-2/TRBV6-3
J: TRBJ1-5

CDR3: CASSLARTTEQYF
DNA: TGTGCCAGCAGTTTAGCGCGCACTACCGAGCAGTACTTC
D: -
size: once
V: TRBV12-3/TRBV12-4
J: TRBJ2-7

CDR3: CASSPPDRVNIQYF
DNA: TGTGCCAGCTCACCACCCGACAGGGTAAACATTCAGTACTTC
D: TRBD1
size: -
V: TRBV18
J: TRBJ2-4

CDR3: CASSQVRTGGAEEQYF
DNA: TGCGCCAGCAGCCAAGTTCGAACAGGGGGCGCGGAAGAGCAGTACTTC
D: TRBD1
size: once
V: TRBV4-3
J: TRBJ2-7

CDR3: CASSFPRDSDSTDTQYF
DNA: TGCGCCAGCAGCTTCCCCAGGGACAGCGACAGCACAGATACGCAGTATTTT
D: TRBD1
size: -
V: TRBV5-1
J: TRBJ2-3

CDR3: CASSRPGVEQYF
DNA: TGTGCCAGCAGTCGCCCAGGGGTTGAGCAGTACTTC
D: -
size: -
V: TRBV6-5
J: TRBJ2-7

CDR3: CASSLPGQETQYF
DNA: TGTGCCAGCAGTTTGCCAGGGCAAGAGACCCAGTACTTC
D: -
size: -
V: TRBV28
J: TRBJ2-5

CDR3: CASSPFVDRGLKETQYF
DNA: TGCGCCAGCAGCCCCTTTGTCGACAGGGGGCTCAAGGAGACCCAGTACTTC
D: TRBD1
size: -
V: TRBV4-1
J: TRBJ2-5

CDR3: CASSQRHSYEQYF
DNA: TGTGCCAGCAGCCAGCGGCACTCCTACGAGCAGTACTTC
D: -
size: once
V: TRBV2
J: TRBJ2-7

CDR3: CASGPSSETQYF
DNA: TGTGCTAGTGGTCCGTCGTCGGAGACCCAGTACTTC
D: -
size: -
V: TRBV12-5
J: TRBJ2-5

CDR3: CASLNRMQNTEAFF
DNA: TGCGCCAGCTTAAACAGGATGCAGAACACTGAAGCTTTCTTT
D: -
size: -
V: TRBV23-1
J: TRBJ1-1

CDR3: CASSVDTGVPIGETQYF
DNA: TGTGCCAGCAGCGTAGATACAGGGGTTCCTATTGGAGAGACCCAGTACTTC
D: TRBD1
size: -
V: TRBV9
J: TRBJ2-5

CDR3: CAISEMTPSGNTIYF
DNA: TGTGCCATCAGTGAGATGACTCCCTCTGGAAACACCATATATTTT
D: -
size: -
V: TRBV10-3
J: TRBJ1-3

CDR3: CASSLVPAGTPIAYYNEQFF
DNA: TGTGCCAGCAGCTTGGTCCCAGCGGGGACCCCGATTGCCTACTACAATGAGCAGTTCTTC
D: TRBD2
size: -
V: TRBV5-5
J: TRBJ2-1

CDR3: CSVVQGAPGNTIYF
DNA: TGCAGCGTGGTACAGGGGGCGCCGGGAAACACCATATATTTT
D: TRBD1
size: -
V: TRBV29-1
J: TRBJ1-3

CDR3: CASSITGGQYYGYTF
DNA: TGTGCCAGCAGTATTACAGGGGGGCAATACTATGGCTACACCTTC
D: TRBD1
size: few
V: TRBV28
J: TRBJ1-2

CDR3: CASSLPGKVGNGYTF
DNA: TGTGCCAGCAGCTTACCTGGGAAAGTCGGGAATGGCTACACCTTC
D: -
size: -
V: TRBV6-5
J: TRBJ1-2

CDR3: CASSQGGNYGYTF
DNA: TGCGCCAGCAGTCAGGGGGGCAACTATGGCTACACCTTC
D: TRBD1
size: once
V: TRBV5-1
J: TRBJ1-2

CDR3: CASSEEAVLERSTEAFF
DNA: TGTGCCAGCAGTGAAGAGGCAGTCTTGGAAAGGAGCACTGAAGCTTTCTTT
D: -
size: -
V: TRBV6-1
J: TRBJ1-1